The 20 T cell receptor beta chains presented below share a single source sample, sequenced in a study of cytomegalovirus exposure and HLA in healthy donors listed by TCRdb under 2017. Libraries were constructed by the immunoSEQ multiplex PCR assay. A mixture of 60 forward primers for TCR Vbeta segments and 13 reverse primers for TCR Jbeta segments was used in the multiplex PCR. Sourced from immuneACCESS, this table was stored by TCRdb with only in-frame sequences that have V and J called. A share of the clones is absent; for the studies checked, an unresolved V gene accounts for under half, and the remainder has no known explanation. A total of about 170,000 clones appear in this sample, 82% of them only once. The ten top clones hold 1.5% of the sample. The sequencing input was PBMCs. The receptors shown here come from a male donor in good health and CMV-seronegative.

The chain couples TRBV12-5 to TRBJ2-3, with TRBD2 matching 8 bases. The CDR3 contains 16 residues. From germline, CDR1 is LGHNT and CDR2 FRNRAP. J was trimmed by 2 bases and V by 6 bases; bases with no gene match: 10. CDR3 region: CASGRGARGHTDTQYF. DNA for the CDR3: TGTGCTAGTGGGCGGGGGGCTCGTGGACACACAGATACGCAGTATTTT.

This chain joins TRBV7-9 and TRBJ2-5; D unclear. The DNA end is more similar to TRBJ2-7, so the J call may be wrong. This CDR3 has 12 amino acids. Germline V lookup: CDR1 SEHNR, CDR2 FQNEAQ (reference sequence). The CDR3, as DNA: TGTGCCAGCAGCTTAGGGAGCTACGAGCAGTACTTC. Its protein product is CASSLGSYEQYF.

This clone was detected a few times. This sequence joins TRBV28 and TRBJ2-6; maybe TRBD2 (5 bases). Germline V gene sequence: CDR1 MDHEN, CDR2 SYDVKM. The V and J ends lost 6 bases and 0 bases respectively, with 12 bases between them. The CDR3 runs to 16 residues. CDR3 DNA sequence: TGTGCCAGCAGCCCCGGGGTCCTCTCTGGGGCCAACGTCCTGACTTTC. Translating gives CASSPGVLSGANVLTF.

The chain couples TRBV27 to TRBJ1-2; no clear D. The CDR3 runs to 15 residues. In germline, CDR1 is MNHEY, CDR2 SMNVEV (reference sequence). V was clipped by 0 bases and J by 6 bases, with 14 bases between them. CDR3 bases: TGTGCCAGCAGTTTATCGGTAGAGAGGGTCAATGGCTACACCTTC. Residues: CASSLSVERVNGYTF.

The chain employs TRBV9 and TRBJ1-3, with unresolved D. Trimming removed 0 bases at V and 4 bases at J, with 11 bases between. Germline lookup yields CDR1 SGDLS and CDR2 YYNGEE. The CDR3 covers 15 residues. This CDR3 is CASSVAIEPGNTIYF. The DNA of the CDR3 is TGTGCCAGCAGCGTAGCGATAGAACCCGGAAACACCATATATTTT.

The CDR3 here is CASSVGSGREIGELFF. CDR3 DNA: TGTGCCAGCAGCGTAGGTAGCGGGAGAGAAATCGGGGAGCTGTTTTTT. The V gene is TRBV9, the J gene TRBJ2-2, with 9 nucleotides matching TRBD2. The CDR3 spans 16 residues. The V and J ends lost 0 bases and 7 bases, in that order; junction bases with no gene match: 7. The germline V gene has CDR1 SGDLS and CDR2 YYNGEE.

The chain has TRBV19 and TRBJ2-7; D gene ambiguous. Germline V gives CDR1 LNHDA, CDR2 SQIVND (reference sequence). The CDR3 consists of 14 residues. The germline V and J ends were trimmed by 6 bases and 0 bases, with 12 bases remaining between them. CDR3 region: CASSVEWSSYEQYF. As DNA, the CDR3 is TGTGCCAGTAGCGTAGAGTGGAGCTCCTACGAGCAGTACTTC.

The V gene is TRBV5-1, the J gene TRBJ2-2; 13 bases are shared with TRBD2. The CDR3 loop spans 18 amino acids. V shed 0 bases and J 9 bases; nucleotides not matched to a gene: 11. CDR1 and CDR2 from the germline V gene are SGHRS and YFSETQ. The DNA of the CDR3 is TGCGCCAGCAGCTTGGATGGCCAACTAGCGGGGGGGCACCGGGAGCTGTTTTTT. Amino acids: CASSLDGQLAGGHRELFF.

CDR3 loop: CASTRGGGAGNEKLFF. CDR3 in DNA: TGCGCCAGCACCCGCGGGGGGGGCGCAGGTAATGAAAAACTGTTTTTT. The rearrangement uses TRBV4-1 and TRBJ1-4; the D gene is possibly TRBD1 (6 bases). Germline V gene data show CDR1 as MGHRA and CDR2 as YSYEKL. The CDR3 consists of 16 residues. V lost 7 bases and J lost 4, with 19 bases in between.

The J gene is TRBJ2-7, the V gene TRBV30, with TRBD2 identical over 7 bases. V trimming: 2 bases; J trimming: 4 bases; junction bases outside the gene matches: 11. The germline CDR1 and CDR2 sequences are GTSNPN and SVGIG (reference sequence). The CDR3 runs to 15 residues. The CDR3: CAWSQIRDYLYEQYF. The DNA of the CDR3 is TGTGCCTGGAGTCAGATCCGGGACTATCTTTACGAGCAGTACTTC.

The CDR3 bases are TGTGCCAGTTCCACCGGGACAGCAAATGGCTACACCTTC. This translates into CASSTGTANGYTF. The chain has TRBV19 and TRBJ1-2, with TRBD1 matching 7 bases. The length of the CDR3 is 13 residues. V shed 8 bases, J shed 6 bases, and the junction held 9 bases outside the gene matches. Germline values: CDR1 LNHDA, CDR2 SQIVND (reference sequence).

This rearrangement joins TRBV9 to TRBJ2-5; 16 nucleotides agree with TRBD2. Per germline, CDR1 SGDLS and CDR2 YYNGEE. The CDR3 runs to 19 residues. The J segment lost 0 bases and the V segment lost 4 bases, leaving 9 bases of the junction unmatched. CDR3 nucleotide sequence: TGTGCCAGCAGCATCCTCGGGACTAGCGGGGGGGGGTACCAAGAGACCCAGTACTTC. Residues: CASSILGTSGGGYQETQYF.

The CDR3 region has the DNA TGTGCCAGCAGTTACCGACAGTTTGGGAGCACAGATACGCAGTATTTT. Residues: CASSYRQFGSTDTQYF. The chain couples TRBV6-5 to TRBJ2-3; D might be TRBD1 (5 bases). Germline V CDR1 and CDR2: MNHEY, SVGAGI. Trimming removed 2 bases from V and 0 bases from J, with 12 bases in between. The CDR3 loop spans 16 amino acids.

The J gene is TRBJ2-3, the V gene TRBV27, with TRBD2 matching over 8 bases. The CDR3 loop spans 13 amino acids. V dropped 6 bases and J dropped 8; count of bases not matched to a gene: 7. Germline assignment: CDR1 MNHEY and CDR2 SMNVEV (reference sequence). CDR3 residues: CASRAAGGGTQYF. CDR3 bases: TGTGCCAGCAGAGCGGCGGGGGGTGGTACGCAGTATTTT.

The chain has TRBV5-1 and TRBJ1-1; 8 bases line up with TRBD1. Looked up from germline, CDR1 is SGHRS and CDR2 is YFSETQ. The CDR3 spans 16 residues. The junction had 6 bases not matched to a gene; V was cut back by 1 base and J by 1 base. The CDR3 region is CASSLLPTGANTEAFF. The CDR3 nucleotides are TGCGCCAGCAGCTTGCTTCCGACAGGGGCGAACACTGAAGCTTTCTTT.

The chain combines TRBV28 with TRBJ1-5; D is unresolved. CDR1 is MDHEN, CDR2 SYDVKM, per germline. V was clipped by 1 base and J by 6 bases, with 4 bases between them. The CDR3 spans 12 residues. The CDR3 loop reads CASSLSGQPQHF. Here the CDR3 DNA reads TGTGCCAGCAGTTTATCAGGTCAGCCCCAGCATTTT.

J is TRBJ1-4 and V is TRBV9; weak D call: TRBD1 (5 bases). The CDR3 totals 14 residues. Trimming removed 2 bases from V and 5 bases from J, with 10 bases in between. From germline, CDR1 is SGDLS and CDR2 YYNGEE. The CDR3, as DNA: TGTGCCAGCAGCGTCGGGGGTTTAAATGAAAAACTGTTTTTT. Translating gives CASSVGGLNEKLFF.

This clone was seen a handful of times. The gene calls are TRBV5-1 and TRBJ1-5; 7 bases fit TRBD1. From germline, CDR1 is SGHRS and CDR2 YFSETQ. The CDR3 consists of 13 residues. After removal of 2 bases from V and 11 bases from J, the junction contained 7 bases not matched to a gene. CDR3 in amino acids: CASSFTGDGTQHF. The CDR3 DNA sequence: TGCGCCAGCAGCTTCACAGGGGACGGGACCCAGCATTTT.

This chain joins TRBV7-3 and TRBJ2-3, with 8 bases matching TRBD2. The germline V gene has CDR1 SGHTA and CDR2 FQGTGA. The ends lost 2 bases at V and 1 base at J; junction bases unmatched: 2. The CDR3 totals 15 residues. DNA for the CDR3: TGTGCCAGCAGCTTACGGGGGGGTCGCACAGATACGCAGTATTTT. Encoded protein: CASSLRGGRTDTQYF. Full variable domain (outside the CDR3, taken from reference TRBV7-3 and TRBJ2-3): GAGVSQTPSNKVTEKGKYVELRCDPISGHTALYWYRQSLGQGPEFLIYFQGTGAADDSGLPNDRFFAVRPEGSVSTLKIQRTERGDSAVYLCASSLRGGRTDTQYFGPGTRLTVL.

The chain uses TRBV6-5 and TRBJ1-1, with 7 bases matching TRBD1. V was pared by 5 bases and J by 2 bases, with 5 bases of the junction left unmatched. CDR1 MNHEY and CDR2 SVGAGI come from the germline V gene. The CDR3 is 14 residues long. The CDR3, as DNA: TGTGCCAGCAGTACCGACAGGGCTAACACTGAAGCTTTCTTT. Its protein product is CASSTDRANTEAFF.